Shown below are 24 T cell receptor beta chains from a single sample sequenced in a study of OX40 agonist ivuxolimab in advanced cancers. The assay was immunoSEQ multiplex PCR, and TCRdb's table has in-frame clones only and misses some. The table includes 95,000 to 150,000 clones, 93% detected once. The sample consisted of CD4+ or CD8+ T cells sorted from blood, taken in a trial of the OX40 agonist ivuxolimab. The receptors shown here come from an adult with an advanced solid tumor such as melanoma, head and neck, liver or kidney cancer.

This clone was observed once. The V and J genes are TRBV5-5 and TRBJ1-1; D is unresolved. Germline CDR1 SGHKS, CDR2 YYEKEE (reference sequence). CDR3 length: 14 amino acids. V was cut by 4 bases and J by 5 bases, with 15 bases left in between. Here the CDR3 DNA reads TGTGCCAGCAGCGCGACTAGTTTGGGGACTGAAGCTTTCTTT. As protein: CASSATSLGTEAFF.

The chain recombines TRBV7-2 with TRBJ2-7; no reliable D call. This CDR3 has 14 amino acids. Germline lookup yields CDR1 SGHTA and CDR2 FQGNSA. V lost 1 base and J lost 4, with 11 bases in between. CDR3 nucleotides: TGTGCCAGCAGCTTAGACGGCAGAAGGTACGAGCAGTACTTC. It is translated as CASSLDGRRYEQYF.

The chain links TRBV19 to TRBJ1-5; D unresolved. Germline V lookup: CDR1 LNHDA, CDR2 SQIVND (reference sequence). CDR3 length equals 15 residues. V was trimmed by 7 bases and J by 0 bases, leaving 13 bases between them. The CDR3 sequence: CASNPRRDSNQPQHF. CDR3 DNA: TGTGCCAGTAATCCCCGACGAGATAGCAATCAGCCCCAGCATTTT.

This sequence joins TRBV5-4 and TRBJ2-7, with D perhaps TRBD1 (6 bases). The length of the CDR3 is 16 residues. V lost 3 bases to trimming and J lost 1 base, with 17 bases between them. Germline lookup yields CDR1 SGHNT and CDR2 YYREEE (reference sequence). The DNA of the CDR3 is TGTGCCAGCAGCTCCTCCTGGACAGATAAGTCCTACGAGCAGTACTTC. It is translated as CASSSSWTDKSYEQYF.

This clone was observed once. The V call is TRBV11-2, the J call TRBJ2-3; D possibly corresponds to TRBD1 (6 bases). With 5 bases removed from V and 4 bases from J, the gap between germline ends came to 13 bases. Looked up from germline, CDR1 is SGHAT and CDR2 is FQNNGV. CDR3 length: 14 amino acids. CDR3 in DNA: TGTGCCAGCAGCCTATTAGGGGGACCAGATACGCAGTATTTT. Its translation: CASSLLGGPDTQYF.

This rearrangement joins TRBV4-2 to TRBJ2-6, with 9 bases aligning to TRBD1. V was clipped by 4 bases and J by 4 bases; unmatched bases: 11. CDR3 length equals 18 residues. Per germline, CDR1 LGHNA and CDR2 YNFKEQ. The CDR3 DNA is TGTGCCAGCAGCCCACACCGGGACAGGGTGTTGGGGGCCAACGTCCTGACTTTC. It specifies CASSPHRDRVLGANVLTF.

CDR3 region: CASRLLMTGLTEAFF. The DNA of the CDR3 is TGTGCCAGCAGACTCCTAATGACAGGGCTGACTGAAGCTTTCTTT. The chain has TRBV6-6 and TRBJ1-1; 7 bases fit TRBD1. Germline values: CDR1 MNHNY, CDR2 SVGAGI (reference sequence). The J segment lost 5 bases and the V segment lost 6 bases, leaving 12 bases of the junction unmatched. The length of the CDR3 is 15 residues.

The chain is built from TRBV19 and TRBJ2-2; TRBD2 agrees at 14 bases. This CDR3 region has 17 residues. From germline, CDR1 is LNHDA and CDR2 SQIVND (reference sequence). Trimming took 6 bases from V and 7 from J; bases not matched to a gene: 10. DNA of the CDR3: TGTGCCAGTAGCTGGACTAGCGGGAGGTCCACGAGCGGGGAGCTGTTTTTT. It encodes CASSWTSGRSTSGELFF.

The rearrangement joins TRBV6-1 to TRBJ2-3; D unclear. This CDR3 is built from 14 residues. CDR1 is MNHNS and CDR2 is SASEGT in the germline V gene. Deletions cut 3 bases from V and 2 bases from J, with 9 bases between. The CDR3 sequence: CASSDLGFTDTQYF. Here the CDR3 DNA reads TGTGCCAGCAGTGATCTAGGGTTCACAGATACGCAGTATTTT.

The V and J genes are TRBV2 and TRBJ1-5, with unresolved D. The V gene's germline CDR1 is SNHLY and CDR2 FYNNEI. V lost 8 bases, J lost 7 bases, and 18 bases lay in between. The CDR3 totals 14 residues. CDR3 residues: CASRGVTESQPQHF. DNA of the CDR3: TGTGCCAGCCGAGGAGTCACAGAGAGCCAGCCCCAGCATTTT.

This CDR3 is CASSLGEMGQPQHF. CDR3 DNA sequence: TGCGCCAGCAGCTTGGGGGAAATGGGTCAGCCCCAGCATTTT. The chain is built from TRBV5-1 and TRBJ1-5; D is unclear. CDR3 length: 14 amino acids. CDR1 is SGHRS, CDR2 YFSETQ, per germline. Trimming removed 0 bases at V and 6 bases at J, with 10 bases between.

The chain combines TRBV6-5 with TRBJ2-5; tentative D call: TRBD1 (5 bases). The ends were cut back, 2 bases at V and 5 bases at J, with 9 bases in the middle. Looked up from germline, CDR1 is MNHEY and CDR2 is SVGAGI. CDR3 length equals 13 residues. CDR3 amino acids: CASSYRRGETQYF. Written as DNA, the CDR3 is TGTGCCAGCAGTTACCGTAGGGGTGAGACCCAGTACTTC.

The chain is built from TRBV30 and TRBJ1-6; maybe TRBD1 (6 bases). Germline CDR1 GTSNPN, CDR2 SVGIG (reference sequence). Trimming shortened V by 3 bases and J by 7 bases, and 16 bases separated the two germline ends. This CDR3 is 15 amino acids long. The CDR3 DNA reads as TGTGCCTGGAGCTTAGGGGGGCATGAAAATTCACCCCTCCACTTT. Its protein product is CAWSLGGHENSPLHF.

This clone has a handful of counts. The chain couples TRBV28 to TRBJ1-3; D remains ambiguous. Germline V gene data show CDR1 as MDHEN and CDR2 as SYDVKM. CDR3 length equals 10 residues. The germline V and J ends were trimmed by 9 bases and 10 bases, with 10 bases remaining between them. CDR3 sequence (DNA): TGTGCCAGTGGGTTACGAACCATATATTTT. Translated: CASGLRTIYF.

This clone has only one observation. The chain recombines TRBV30 with TRBJ2-1; D gene ambiguous. Germline lookup yields CDR1 GTSNPN and CDR2 SVGIG (reference sequence). V was clipped by 4 bases and J by 8 bases, with 12 bases between them. The CDR3 runs to 12 residues. The CDR3, as DNA: TGTGCCTGGACCCGACTTATGGATGAGCAGTTCTTC. Translation gives CAWTRLMDEQFF.

V usage is TRBV11-2 and J usage is TRBJ2-5; a possible D gene is TRBD2 (6 bases). CDR3 length: 14 amino acids. Germline V lookup: CDR1 SGHAT, CDR2 FQNNGV. Deletions cut 0 bases from V and 14 bases from J, with 19 bases between. The CDR3 reads CASSLEATRQPLYF. The CDR3 DNA follows: TGTGCCAGCAGCTTAGAGGCGACTAGACAACCATTATACTTC. The full variable domain, completed using reference TRBV11-2 and TRBJ2-5, is EAGVAQSPRYKIIEKRQSVAFWCNPISGHATLYWYQQILGQGPKLLIQFQNNGVVDDSQLPKDRFSAERLKGVDSTLKIQPAKLEDSAVYLCASSLEATRQPLYFGPGTRLLVL.

This clone was seen a handful of times. Its ends do not fully match the called genes, so a read error is possible. The genes are TRBV7-2 and TRBJ2-7; TRBD2 matches 9 bases. In germline, CDR1 is SGHTA, CDR2 FQGNSA. The CDR3 has 13 residues. The CDR3 reads CASSVAGAYEQYF. The DNA of the CDR3 is TGTGCCAGCAGCGTAGCGGGAGCGTACGAGCAGTACTTC.

This clone has only one observation. The chain couples TRBV4-3 to TRBJ2-1; 7 bases agree with TRBD2. The CDR3 loop spans 14 amino acids. CDR1 is LGHNA, CDR2 YSLEER, per germline. With V trimmed by 0 bases and J by 7 bases, 3 bases remained unmatched. This CDR3 is CASSQDYSGNEQFF. Here the CDR3 DNA reads TGCGCCAGCAGCCAAGATTATAGCGGGAATGAGCAGTTCTTC.

This chain connects TRBV5-1 to TRBJ2-5; TRBD2 is a possible D gene (6 bases). The CDR3 loop spans 15 amino acids. V was shortened by 0 bases and J by 2 bases, with 11 bases between the two germline ends. Germline V lookup: CDR1 SGHRS, CDR2 YFSETQ. The CDR3 sequence: CASSLVVAEQETQYF. DNA of the CDR3: TGCGCCAGCAGCTTGGTAGTAGCGGAACAAGAGACCCAGTACTTC.

This sequence joins TRBV5-8 and TRBJ2-5, with TRBD2 matching 9 bases. The CDR3 covers 15 residues. With 4 bases clipped from V and 1 base from J, the junction kept 5 bases outside the gene matches. Germline V gene data show CDR1 as SGHTS and CDR2 as YDEGEE. CDR3 coding DNA: TGTGCCAGCAGCCCGCTAGCGGGGCCCCAAGAGACCCAGTACTTC. Translating gives CASSPLAGPQETQYF.

CDR3 bases: TGTGCCACCAGCAGAGGATCACAGGGTGGCACAGATACGCAGTATTTT. As protein: CATSRGSQGGTDTQYF. This rearrangement joins TRBV15 to TRBJ2-3; TRBD1 might be the D (6 bases). Per the germline V gene, CDR1 is LNHNV and CDR2 is YYDKDF (reference sequence). Trimming stripped 1 base from V and 1 base from J, with 12 bases between. The CDR3 is made up of 16 amino acids.

The chain employs TRBV19 and TRBJ1-5; 10 bases match TRBD1. Trimming cost V 4 bases and J 4 bases; bases outside gene matches: 4. Germline V CDR1 and CDR2: LNHDA, SQIVND (reference sequence). The CDR3 runs 15 residues. The CDR3 DNA follows: TGTGCCAGTAGTAGACAGGGGGCGCGAAATCAGCCCCAGCATTTT. Protein sequence: CASSRQGARNQPQHF.

The V and J genes are TRBV6-1 and TRBJ1-1, with unresolved D. CDR1 MNHNS and CDR2 SASEGT come from the germline V gene. This CDR3 region has 14 residues. The germline V and J ends were trimmed by 6 bases and 0 bases, with 11 bases remaining between them. CDR3 residues: CASRLTPLNTEAFF. The CDR3 DNA is TGTGCCAGCAGATTAACGCCTTTGAACACTGAAGCTTTCTTT.

The rearrangement links TRBV19 to TRBJ2-7; the match to TRBD2 covers 9 bases. The CDR3 is 15 residues long. Trimming took 3 bases from V and 5 from J; bases not matched to a gene: 8. CDR1 is LNHDA and CDR2 is SQIVND in the germline V gene (reference sequence). The CDR3 protein is CASSILSGSINEQYF. As DNA, the CDR3 is TGTGCCAGTAGTATTCTTAGCGGGAGTATTAACGAGCAGTACTTC.